This T cell receptor (beta chain) was sequenced during a study of blood T cells in healthy people across ages. The study, taken as a whole, reports: While age rose, TCR beta diversity per million T cells dropped in a roughly linear way.

For the second PCR, which ran for 7 to 11 cycles, a sample-barcoded 5' primer and a J-beta primer mix were used. Each cDNA molecule was tagged by a template-switch adaptor that had 12 random nucleotides. TCRdb re-analysed the 5' RACE reads in MiXCR, keeping a single row per CDR3 protein. Of approximately 780,000 distinct CDR3 sequences in the sample, about 26% were seen once. This CDR3 region has 15 residues. With V trimmed by 4 bases and J by 2 bases, 7 bases remained unmatched. CDR1 is SGHRS and CDR2 is YFSETQ in the germline V gene. Caucasian individuals from Russia who were healthy and aged about 6 to 90 acted as donors. This clonotype was counted ten times or more. Its antigen is not identified. A further study also used this sample, focusing on T cells of mothers and their children. This second study notes: Mothers yielded over 9 million CDR3 reads, children 2.5 million to 3 million each.

Sequencing used blood. This TCR was recovered from a boy aged 5-17 years in good health. The chain recombines TRBV5-1 with TRBJ2-7; 9 positions match TRBD1. CDR3 amino acids: CASSPTGTGTYEQYF. DNA for the CDR3: TGCGCCAGCAGCCCGACAGGGACAGGGACCTACGAGCAGTACTTC.